A single sample gave rise to the 9 T cell receptor beta chains below, sequenced in a study of T cells in Graves' hyperthyroidism and ophthalmopathy. Researchers took RNA transcripts and amplified the TCR beta CDR3 regions from them. The study used the HTBI primer set for a first-round RT-PCR of the TCR CDR3. TCRdb re-derived calls from the multiplex PCR reads in MiXCR, one entry per CDR3 protein. The sample yields about 260,000 distinct CDR3 sequences, around 15% seen once. The specimen was blood. Every receptor here comes from a woman under 30 with Graves' ophthalmopathy.

This clonotype was recorded at least ten times. This chain links TRBV20-1 with TRBJ1-1; no reliable D call. V dropped 2 bases and J dropped 4 bases, with 8 bases sitting between them. This CDR3 comprises 12 residues. CDR1 and CDR2 from the germline V gene are DFQATT and SNEGSKA (reference sequence). The CDR3 DNA reads TGCAGTGCTAGATCTGACGCCACTGAAGCTTTCTTT. Protein: CSARSDATEAFF.

J is TRBJ2-3 and V is TRBV6-1; tentative D call: TRBD2 (7 bases). Germline CDR1 MNHNS, CDR2 SASEGT. The CDR3 is made up of 12 amino acids. The CDR3 spells CATSRGAGAQYF. CDR3 DNA sequence: TGTGCTACTTCTCGGGGGGCGGGAGCGCAGTATTTT.

This clonotype was seen repeatedly, ten times or more. The V and J genes are TRBV15 and TRBJ2-5; D is ambiguous. The CDR3 sequence is 15 residues long. V was cut by 0 bases and J by 5 bases, with 13 bases left in between. Germline V gene sequence: CDR1 LNHNV, CDR2 YYDKDF (reference sequence). The CDR3 is CATSRDPGLGETQYF. The CDR3 DNA sequence: TGTGCCACCAGCAGAGATCCTGGCCTAGGGGAGACCCAGTACTTC. The entire variable domain, with the rest obtained from reference TRBV15 and TRBJ2-5, is as follows: DAMVIQNPRYQVTQFGKPVTLSCSQTLNHNVMYWYQQKSSQAPKLLFHYYDKDFNNEADTPDNFQSRRPNTSFCFLDIRSPGLGDTAMYLCATSRDPGLGETQYFGPGTRLLVL.

This clonotype was seen a handful of times. The chain has TRBV5-8 and TRBJ1-5; D ambiguous. V gave up 2 bases and J gave up 3 bases, with 9 bases separating them. Germline CDR1 SGHTS, CDR2 YDEGEE. The CDR3 spans 14 residues. The CDR3 is CASSFAGNNQPQHF. CDR3 DNA sequence: TGTGCCAGCAGCTTCGCAGGTAACAATCAGCCCCAGCATTTT.

The chain has TRBV20-1 and TRBJ2-7, with 8 bases lining up with TRBD2. The CDR3 totals 13 residues. V trimming: 5 bases; J trimming: 3 bases; junction bases outside the gene matches: 6. Germline CDR1 is DFQATT and CDR2 is SNEGSKA (reference sequence). CDR3 loop: CSAGAGEIYEQYF. CDR3 sequence (DNA): TGCAGTGCTGGAGCGGGAGAGATCTACGAGCAGTACTTC.

The table lists this clonotype with a few counts. V gene TRBV9 combines with J gene TRBJ2-3; tentative D call: TRBD2 (6 bases). CDR1 SGDLS and CDR2 YYNGEE come from the germline V gene. Trimming pared 0 bases from V and 5 bases from J, leaving 16 bases between. The CDR3 is 16 residues long. Here the CDR3 reads CASSVGIAALQDTQYF. CDR3 bases: TGTGCCAGCAGCGTAGGGATAGCGGCGTTACAAGATACGCAGTATTTT.

There are many counts of this clonotype. The genes are TRBV4-1 and TRBJ1-4; D may be TRBD1 (6 bases). The CDR3 consists of 18 residues. Germline-derived CDR1 and CDR2 are MGHRA and YSYEKL. V lost 1 base and J lost 3, with 18 bases in between. The CDR3 here is CASSQGSTPDSSNEKLFF. The CDR3 region has the DNA TGCGCCAGCAGCCAAGGCTCAACGCCGGACAGCTCTAATGAAAAACTGTTTTTT.

At least ten counts were recorded for this clonotype. This chain joins TRBV12-3 or TRBV12-4 and TRBJ2-5; D unclear. This CDR3 is built from 13 residues. Trimming removed 2 bases from V and 2 bases from J, with 6 bases in between. The CDR3 bases are TGTGCCAGCAGTTTAATCAGACAAGAGACCCAGTACTTC. Residues: CASSLIRQETQYF.

The gene calls are TRBV12-3 or TRBV12-4 and TRBJ2-3; 11 bases fit TRBD2. This CDR3 is built from 15 residues. Trimming removed 7 bases from V and 6 bases from J; junction bases left unmatched: 9. The CDR3 DNA sequence: TGTGCCAGCACCAAGCGACTAGCGGGGCCGGATACGCAGTATTTT. Residues: CASTKRLAGPDTQYF.